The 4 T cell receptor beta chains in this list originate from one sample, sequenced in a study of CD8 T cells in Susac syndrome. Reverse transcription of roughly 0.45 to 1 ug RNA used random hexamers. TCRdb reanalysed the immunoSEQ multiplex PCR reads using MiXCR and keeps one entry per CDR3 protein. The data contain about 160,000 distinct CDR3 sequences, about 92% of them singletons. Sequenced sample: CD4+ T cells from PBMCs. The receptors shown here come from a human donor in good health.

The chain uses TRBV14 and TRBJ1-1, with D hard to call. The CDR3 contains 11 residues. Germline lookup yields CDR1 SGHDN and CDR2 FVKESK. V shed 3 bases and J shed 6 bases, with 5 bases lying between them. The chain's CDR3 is CASSHGPEAFF. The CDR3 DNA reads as TGTGCCAGCAGCCATGGTCCTGAAGCTTTCTTT. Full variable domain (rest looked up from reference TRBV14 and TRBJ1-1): EAGVTQFPSHSVIEKGQTVTLRCDPISGHDNLYWYRRVMGKEIKFLLHFVKESKQDESGMPNNRFLAERTGGTYSTLKVQPAELEDSGVYFCASSHGPEAFFGQGTRLTVV.

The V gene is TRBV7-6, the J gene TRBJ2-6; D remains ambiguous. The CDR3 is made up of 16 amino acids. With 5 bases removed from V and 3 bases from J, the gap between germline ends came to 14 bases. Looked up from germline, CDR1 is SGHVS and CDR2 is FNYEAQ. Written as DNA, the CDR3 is TGTGCCAGCAGCCCTACCCAGTTCAATGGGGCCAACGTCCTGACTTTC. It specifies CASSPTQFNGANVLTF.

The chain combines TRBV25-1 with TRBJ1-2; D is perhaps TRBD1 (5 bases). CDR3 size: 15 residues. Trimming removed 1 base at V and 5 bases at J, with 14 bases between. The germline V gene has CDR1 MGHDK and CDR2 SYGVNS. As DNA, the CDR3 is TGTGCCAGCAGTGAATCGGGGGTTCGGGGGTATGGCTACACCTTC. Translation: CASSESGVRGYGYTF.

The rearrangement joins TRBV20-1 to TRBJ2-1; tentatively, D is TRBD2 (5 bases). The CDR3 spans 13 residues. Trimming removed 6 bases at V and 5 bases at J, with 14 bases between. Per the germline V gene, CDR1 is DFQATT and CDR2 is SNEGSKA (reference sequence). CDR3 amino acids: CSAPGTGNNEQFF. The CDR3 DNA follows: TGCAGTGCCCCCGGTACGGGGAACAATGAGCAGTTCTTC.